This TCR beta chain derives from a study of T cells after yellow fever vaccination. Study-wide background: The SMART-Seq v4 Ultra Low Input method served to prepare the low-cell-number fractions.

TCRdb redid the calling of the 5' RACE reads with MiXCR, one entry per CDR3 protein. Of roughly 500,000 distinct CDR3 sequences detected, roughly 21% appear once; the ten largest clones hold roughly 13%. Whole-study findings and limits: Subsequent booster samples again held most clones from primary vaccination (96% CD4, 85% to 90% CD8). The secondary response showed a weaker magnitude and a faster peak, day 5 versus 15.

For this clonotype: Its cognate antigen is unknown.

The specimen was PBMCs, collected 15 days after the yellow fever booster vaccination. The receptor was derived from a man aged 25-45 years who received the YFV17D yellow fever vaccine.

The CDR3: CASSFGPSGYNEQFF. The CDR3 coding sequence is TGTGCCAGCAGCTTCGGGCCTAGCGGATACAATGAGCAGTTCTTC. The rearrangement joins TRBV7-7 to TRBJ2-1, with 7 bases aligning to TRBD2. The ends lost 3 bases at V and 4 bases at J; junction bases unmatched: 6. Germline values: CDR1 SSHAT, CDR2 FNYEAQ (reference sequence). The CDR3 covers 15 residues.